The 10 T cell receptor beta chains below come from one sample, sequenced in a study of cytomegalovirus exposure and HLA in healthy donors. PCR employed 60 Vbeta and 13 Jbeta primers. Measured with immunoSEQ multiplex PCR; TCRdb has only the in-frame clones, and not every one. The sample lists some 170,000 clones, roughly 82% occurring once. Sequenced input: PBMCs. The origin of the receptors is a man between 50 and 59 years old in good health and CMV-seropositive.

CDR3 sequence reads: CASTPRGLFGETQYF. CDR3 sequence (DNA): TGTGCCAGCACCCCACGAGGACTATTCGGAGAGACCCAGTACTTC. The J gene is TRBJ2-5, the V gene TRBV5-6; weak D call: TRBD2 (6 bases). The CDR3 is made up of 15 amino acids. Germline V gene lookup returns CDR1 SGHDT and CDR2 YYEEEE. Trimming shortened V by 6 bases and J by 4 bases, and 19 bases separated the two germline ends.

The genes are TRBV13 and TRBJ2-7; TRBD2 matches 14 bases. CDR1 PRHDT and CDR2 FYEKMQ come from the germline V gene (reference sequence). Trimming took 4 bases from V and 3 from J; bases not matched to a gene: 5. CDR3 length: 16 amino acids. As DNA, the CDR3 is TGTGCCAGCAGCTCGATGACTAGCGGGAGGGGCTACGAGCAGTACTTC. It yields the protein CASSSMTSGRGYEQYF.

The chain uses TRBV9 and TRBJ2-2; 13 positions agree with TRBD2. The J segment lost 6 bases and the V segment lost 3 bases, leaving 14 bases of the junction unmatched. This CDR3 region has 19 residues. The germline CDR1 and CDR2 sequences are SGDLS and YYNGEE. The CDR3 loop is CASSDRTSGRSYLSGELFF. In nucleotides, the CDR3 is TGTGCCAGCAGCGACCGGACTAGCGGGAGATCTTACTTATCCGGGGAGCTGTTTTTT.

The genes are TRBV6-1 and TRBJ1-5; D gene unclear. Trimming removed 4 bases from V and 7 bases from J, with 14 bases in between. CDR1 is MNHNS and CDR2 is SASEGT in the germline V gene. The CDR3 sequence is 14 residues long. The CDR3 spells CASSARGGRQPQHF. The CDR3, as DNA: TGTGCCAGCAGTGCACGAGGAGGGAGGCAGCCCCAGCATTTT.

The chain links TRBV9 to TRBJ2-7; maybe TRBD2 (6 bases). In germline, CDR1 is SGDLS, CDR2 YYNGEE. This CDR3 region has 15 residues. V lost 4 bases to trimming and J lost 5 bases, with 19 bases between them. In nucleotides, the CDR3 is TGTGCCAGCAGCCTGGGGACTCCAGAGCAGGACGAGCAGTACTTC. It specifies CASSLGTPEQDEQYF.

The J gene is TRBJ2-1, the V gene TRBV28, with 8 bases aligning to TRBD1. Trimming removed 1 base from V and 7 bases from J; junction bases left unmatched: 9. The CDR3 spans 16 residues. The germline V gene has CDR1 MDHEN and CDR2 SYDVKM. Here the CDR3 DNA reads TGTGCCAGCAGTTTATACGGACAGGGAAGTGGGAATGAGCAGTTCTTC. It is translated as CASSLYGQGSGNEQFF.

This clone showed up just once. CDR3 region: CASSPGQTNTEAFF. The CDR3 DNA reads TGTGCCAGCAGCCCGGGACAGACTAACACTGAAGCTTTCTTT. The V call is TRBV6-4, the J call TRBJ1-1, with 7 bases matching TRBD1. The CDR3 is 14 amino acids. The germline V gene has CDR1 MRHNA and CDR2 SNTAGT. V lost 6 bases and J lost 2; bases outside the gene matches: 6.

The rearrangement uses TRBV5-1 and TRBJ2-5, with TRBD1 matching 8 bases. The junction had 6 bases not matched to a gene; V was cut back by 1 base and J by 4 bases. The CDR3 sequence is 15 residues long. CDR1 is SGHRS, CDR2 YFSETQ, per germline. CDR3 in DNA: TGCGCCAGCAGCTTGTATGGACAGGGAGGAGAGACCCAGTACTTC. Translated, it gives CASSLYGQGGETQYF.

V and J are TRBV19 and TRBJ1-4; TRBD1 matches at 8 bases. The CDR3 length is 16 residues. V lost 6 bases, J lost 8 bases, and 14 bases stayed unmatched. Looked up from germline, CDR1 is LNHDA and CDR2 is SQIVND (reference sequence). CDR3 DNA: TGTGCCAGTAGCCAAGAAGGGCAGGGGGCTTGGGAAAAACTGTTTTTT. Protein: CASSQEGQGAWEKLFF. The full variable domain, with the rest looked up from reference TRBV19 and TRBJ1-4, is DGGITQSPKYLFRKEGQNVTLSCEQNLNHDAMYWYRQDPGQGLRLIYYSQIVNDFQKGDIAEGYSVSREKKESFPLTVTSAQKNPTAFYLCASSQEGQGAWEKLFFGSGTQLSVL.

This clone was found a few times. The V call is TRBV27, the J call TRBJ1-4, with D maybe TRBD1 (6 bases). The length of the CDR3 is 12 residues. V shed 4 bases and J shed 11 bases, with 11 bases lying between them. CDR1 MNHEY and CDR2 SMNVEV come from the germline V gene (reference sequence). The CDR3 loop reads CASSYPQGKLFF. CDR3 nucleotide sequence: TGTGCCAGCAGTTACCCCCAGGGGAAACTGTTTTTT.